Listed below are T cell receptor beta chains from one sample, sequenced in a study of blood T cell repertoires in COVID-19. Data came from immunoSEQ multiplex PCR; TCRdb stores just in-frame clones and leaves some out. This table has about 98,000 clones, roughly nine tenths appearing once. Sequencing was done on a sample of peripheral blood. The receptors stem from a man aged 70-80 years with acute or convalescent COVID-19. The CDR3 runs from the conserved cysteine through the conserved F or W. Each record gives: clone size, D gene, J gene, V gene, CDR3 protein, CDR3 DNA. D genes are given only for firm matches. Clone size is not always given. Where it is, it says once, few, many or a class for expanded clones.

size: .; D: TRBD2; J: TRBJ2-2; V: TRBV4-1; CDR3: CASSQEGGFTFSGELFF; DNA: TGCGCCAGCAGCCAAGAGGGGGGGTTCACCTTTTCCGGGGAGCTGTTTTTT
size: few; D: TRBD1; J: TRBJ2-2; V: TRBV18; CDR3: CASSPTGDGDTGELFF; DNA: TGTGCCAGCTCACCGACAGGGGATGGCGACACCGGGGAGCTGTTTTTT
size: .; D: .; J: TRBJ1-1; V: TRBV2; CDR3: CASSPDSPMNTEAFF; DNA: TGTGCCAGCAGTCCGGACAGCCCCATGAACACTGAAGCTTTCTTT
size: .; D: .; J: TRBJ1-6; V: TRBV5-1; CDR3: CASSEQKDSPLHF; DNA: TGCGCCAGCAGCGAACAGAAGGATTCACCCCTCCACTTT
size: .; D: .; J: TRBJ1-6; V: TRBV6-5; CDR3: CASSYSWQPYNSPLHF; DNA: TGTGCCAGCAGTTACTCGTGGCAACCTTATAATTCACCCCTCCACTTT
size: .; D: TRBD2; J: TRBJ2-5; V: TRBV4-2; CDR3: CASSQVTAAGGGETQYF; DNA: TGTGCCAGCAGCCAAGTCACCGCAGCGGGGGGGGGAGAGACCCAGTACTTC
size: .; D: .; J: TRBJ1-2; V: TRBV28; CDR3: CASSLLMDSSPNYGYTF; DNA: TGTGCCAGCAGTCTACTCATGGACAGTAGCCCTAACTATGGCTACACCTTC
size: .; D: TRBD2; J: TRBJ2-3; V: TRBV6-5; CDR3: CASRKGTSADTQYF; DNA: TGTGCCAGCAGGAAAGGGACTAGTGCAGATACGCAGTATTTT
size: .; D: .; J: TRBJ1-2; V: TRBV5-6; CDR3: CASSLGGYGYTF; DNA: TGTGCCAGCAGCTTGGGAGGCTATGGCTACACCTTC
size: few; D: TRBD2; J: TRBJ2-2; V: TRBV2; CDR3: CASSEKTSGVGELFF; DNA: TGTGCCAGCAGTGAGAAGACTAGCGGGGTGGGGGAGCTGTTTTTT
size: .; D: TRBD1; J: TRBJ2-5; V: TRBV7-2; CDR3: CASSLELAGGTETQYF; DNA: TGTGCCAGCAGCTTAGAACTCGCAGGGGGCACGGAGACCCAGTACTTC
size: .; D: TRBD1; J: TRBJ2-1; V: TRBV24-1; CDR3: CATSGLTGTAYNEQFF; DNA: TGTGCCACCAGTGGTTTAACCGGGACAGCCTACAATGAGCAGTTCTTC
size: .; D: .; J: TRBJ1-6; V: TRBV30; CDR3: CAWSLGAGDNSPLHF; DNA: TGTGCCTGGAGTTTAGGGGCAGGAGATAATTCACCCCTCCACTTT
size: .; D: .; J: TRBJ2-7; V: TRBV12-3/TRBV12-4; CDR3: CASSLRDNYEQYF; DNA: TGTGCCAGCAGTTTAAGGGACAACTACGAGCAGTACTTC
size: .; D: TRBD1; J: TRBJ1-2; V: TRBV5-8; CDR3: CASSFGGQGAPGYTF; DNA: TGTGCCAGCAGCTTCGGGGGGCAGGGGGCGCCCGGCTACACCTTC
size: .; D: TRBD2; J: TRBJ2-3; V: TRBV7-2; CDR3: CASSLRVRVAGGSGATQYF; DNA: TGTGCCAGCAGCTTAAGGGTTCGGGTAGCGGGGGGAAGCGGGGCTACGCAGTATTTT
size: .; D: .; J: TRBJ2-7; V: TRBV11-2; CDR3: CASSPYSYEQYF; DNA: TGTGCCAGCAGCCCGTACAGTTACGAGCAGTACTTC
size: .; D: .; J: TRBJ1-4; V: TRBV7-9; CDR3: CASSLARVEKLFF; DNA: TGTGCCAGCAGCTTAGCGAGGGTTGAAAAACTGTTTTTT
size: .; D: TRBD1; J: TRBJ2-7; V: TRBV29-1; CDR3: CSVTRTGHPYEQYF; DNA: TGCAGCGTTACAAGGACAGGGCATCCATACGAGCAGTACTTC
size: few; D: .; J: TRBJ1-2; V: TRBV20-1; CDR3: CSASGGSYGYTF; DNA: TGCAGTGCTAGTGGCGGATCATATGGCTACACCTTC
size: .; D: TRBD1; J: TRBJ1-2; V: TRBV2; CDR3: CASSANLPTGYGYTF; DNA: TGTGCCAGCAGTGCCAACCTCCCGACAGGGTATGGCTACACCTTC
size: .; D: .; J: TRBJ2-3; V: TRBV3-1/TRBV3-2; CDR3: CASSQLEPSTDTQYF; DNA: TGTGCCAGCAGCCAACTTGAGCCCAGCACAGATACGCAGTATTTT
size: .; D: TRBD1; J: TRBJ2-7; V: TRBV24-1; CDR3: CATSDRQGAFLEQYF; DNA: TGTGCCACCAGTGATCGACAGGGGGCTTTTCTAGAGCAGTACTTC
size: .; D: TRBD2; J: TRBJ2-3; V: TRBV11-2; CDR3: CASSLLISGGAVADTQYF; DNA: TGTGCCAGCAGCTTATTAATTAGCGGGGGGGCCGTGGCAGATACGCAGTATTTT
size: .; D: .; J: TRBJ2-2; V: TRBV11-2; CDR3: CASSLVGRANTGELFF; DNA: TGTGCCAGCAGCTTAGTGGGCAGGGCGAACACCGGGGAGCTGTTTTTT
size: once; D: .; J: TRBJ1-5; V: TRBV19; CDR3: CASTKARGTSNQPQHF; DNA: TGTGCCAGTACTAAAGCAAGAGGTACGAGCAATCAGCCCCAGCATTTT
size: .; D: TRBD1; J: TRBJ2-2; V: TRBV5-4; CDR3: CASSLVGQGAGELFF; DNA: TGTGCCAGCAGCTTGGTAGGACAGGGGGCCGGGGAGCTGTTTTTT
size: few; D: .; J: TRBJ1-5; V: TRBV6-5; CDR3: CASSSGGLSNQPQHF; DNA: TGTGCCAGCAGTTCGGGGGGGCTAAGCAATCAGCCCCAGCATTTT
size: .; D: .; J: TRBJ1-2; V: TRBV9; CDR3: CASSPSGRSYGYTF; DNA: TGTGCCAGCAGCCCGTCGGGTCGCAGCTATGGCTACACCTTC
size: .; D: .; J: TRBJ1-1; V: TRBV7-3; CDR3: CASSLNAGTGTEAFF; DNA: TGTGCCAGCAGCCTAAATGCCGGGACTGGAACTGAAGCTTTCTTT
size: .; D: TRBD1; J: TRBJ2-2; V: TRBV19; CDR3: CASSIPRQGTGELFF; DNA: TGTGCCAGTAGTATCCCCCGACAGGGTACCGGGGAGCTGTTTTTT
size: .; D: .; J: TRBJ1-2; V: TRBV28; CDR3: CASSPVQDGYTF; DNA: TGTGCCAGCAGTCCGGTTCAGGATGGCTACACCTTC
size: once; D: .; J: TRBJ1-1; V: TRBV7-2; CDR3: CASRRLAMTEAFF; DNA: TGTGCCAGCAGACGCTTAGCGATGACTGAAGCTTTCTTT
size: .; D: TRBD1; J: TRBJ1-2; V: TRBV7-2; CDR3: CASSFAGTGGHGYTF; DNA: TGTGCCAGCAGCTTCGCCGGGACAGGGGGTCATGGCTACACCTTC
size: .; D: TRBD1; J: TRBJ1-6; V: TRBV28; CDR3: CASSGTGGISPLHF; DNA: TGTGCCAGCAGCGGGACAGGGGGCATTTCACCCCTCCACTTT
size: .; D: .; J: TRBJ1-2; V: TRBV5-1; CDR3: CASSLGWGLMNGYTF; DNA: TGCGCCAGCAGCTTGGGCTGGGGGCTAATGAATGGCTACACCTTC
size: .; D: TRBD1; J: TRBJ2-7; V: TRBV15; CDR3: CATSRETGASYEQYF; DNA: TGTGCCACCAGCAGAGAGACAGGGGCATCCTACGAGCAGTACTTC
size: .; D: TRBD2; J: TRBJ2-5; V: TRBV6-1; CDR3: CASSVRLAGLQETQYF; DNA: TGTGCCAGCAGTGTCCGACTAGCGGGGCTCCAAGAGACCCAGTACTTC
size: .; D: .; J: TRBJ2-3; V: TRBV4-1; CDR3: CASSSADTDTQYF; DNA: TGCGCCAGCAGCTCCGCGGACACAGATACGCAGTATTTT
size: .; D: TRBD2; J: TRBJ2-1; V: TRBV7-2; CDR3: CASSTSGGAYHNEQFF; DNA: TGTGCCAGCAGCACTAGCGGGGGGGCCTACCACAATGAGCAGTTCTTC
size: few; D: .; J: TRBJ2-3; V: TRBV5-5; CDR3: CASSLDWTATDTQYF; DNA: TGTGCCAGCAGCTTGGACTGGACAGCCACAGATACGCAGTATTTT